These 6 T cell receptor beta chains came from one sample sequenced in a study of T cell responses to AZD1222 COVID-19 vaccine. Using immunoSEQ multiplex PCR, the repertoire was profiled, and TCRdb retains in-frame clones only, with some absent. The profile shows about 170,000 clones, about 92% of them singletons. Specimen: peripheral blood, collected on day 0 of AZD1222 vaccination. The receptors stem from an adult in good health.

This chain connects TRBV7-9 to TRBJ1-2; 8 bases fit TRBD1. Germline CDR1 SEHNR, CDR2 FQNEAQ (reference sequence). This CDR3 is 13 amino acids long. J lost 7 bases, V lost 5 bases, and 6 bases had no gene match. For the CDR3, the DNA is TGTGCCAGCAGCCCCCAGGGGGCGTTTGGCTACACCTTC. Protein: CASSPQGAFGYTF.

The chain employs TRBV28 and TRBJ1-5, with 8 bases lining up with TRBD1. This CDR3 spans 12 amino acids. Germline loops: CDR1 MDHEN, CDR2 SYDVKM. V lost 6 bases, J lost 7 bases, and 2 bases stayed unmatched. The CDR3 reads CASRGQGQPQHF. CDR3 nucleotide sequence: TGTGCCAGCAGAGGACAGGGCCAGCCCCAGCATTTT. The variable domain in full, completed from reference TRBV28 and TRBJ1-5, reads DVKVTQSSRYLVKRTGEKVFLECVQDMDHENMFWYRQDPGLGLRLIYFSYDVKMKEKGDIPEGYSVSREKKERFSLILESASTNQTSMYLCASRGQGQPQHFGDGTRLSIL.

About this clone: This sample also contains other DNA sequences that code for the same CDR3. The chain links TRBV6-5 to TRBJ1-2; D is unresolved. Deletions cut 8 bases from V and 4 bases from J, with 5 bases between. CDR3 length: 10 residues. CDR1 and CDR2 (germline): MNHEY, SVGAGI. As DNA, the CDR3 is TGTGCCAGCTCCCTCTATGGCTACACCTTC. Translation: CASSLYGYTF.

The rearrangement uses TRBV5-1 and TRBJ1-2; possibly TRBD1 for D (5 bases). The CDR3 covers 15 residues. The germline V gene encodes CDR1 SGHRS and CDR2 YFSETQ. V lost 4 bases and J 8 bases, leaving 21 bases between the germline ends. CDR3 DNA sequence: TGCGCCAGCAGCCGAGAGGGGCAGGGCAATCGAGGCTACACCTTC. The encoded protein is CASSREGQGNRGYTF.

J is TRBJ2-7 and V is TRBV11-2; 7 bases agree with TRBD1. V was pared by 5 bases and J by 5 bases, with 18 bases of the junction left unmatched. The CDR3 runs to 17 residues. Germline V gene data show CDR1 as SGHAT and CDR2 as FQNNGV. CDR3 coding DNA: TGTGCCAGCAGCCTATACCTCCTCAGGCAGGGGGTCCACGAGCAGTACTTC. As protein: CASSLYLLRQGVHEQYF.

The V and J genes are TRBV18 and TRBJ2-7; the D is unclear. Trimming pared 2 bases from V and 2 bases from J, leaving 4 bases between. This CDR3 has 12 residues. From germline, CDR1 is KGHSH and CDR2 LQKENI. The CDR3: CASSPEAYEQYF. For the CDR3, the DNA is TGTGCCAGCTCACCAGAAGCCTACGAGCAGTACTTC.